Listed here are 20 T cell receptor beta chains from one sample, sequenced in a study of blood T cell repertoires in COVID-19. The method was immunoSEQ multiplex PCR; TCRdb's version includes in-frame clones alone and lacks a portion of them. There are about 220,000 clones in the sample; 70% to 90% occur only once, and approximately 2.6% lies in the top ten. The specimen sequenced was peripheral blood. These receptors all come from a man in his forties or fifties who had recovered from COVID-19.

This chain joins TRBV6-1 and TRBJ1-5; tentatively, D is TRBD1 (6 bases). CDR3 length: 14 amino acids. The V gene's germline CDR1 is MNHNS and CDR2 SASEGT. Trimming shortened V by 1 base and J by 7 bases, and 11 bases separated the two germline ends. DNA of the CDR3: TGTGCCAGCAGTGAAGACAGGGCAGTGCAGCCCCAGCATTTT. This sequence encodes CASSEDRAVQPQHF.

This clone was recorded a few times. This sequence joins TRBV27 and TRBJ2-4; the D gene is possibly TRBD1 (5 bases). Per the germline V gene, CDR1 is MNHEY and CDR2 is SMNVEV (reference sequence). Trimming left V 2 bases short and J 7 bases short, with 15 bases between. The CDR3 sequence is 15 residues long. CDR3 bases: TGTGCCAGCAGTTTAAATGGGGCGGTGCCGAACATTCAGTACTTC. Protein product: CASSLNGAVPNIQYF.

The chain links TRBV24-1 to TRBJ1-5; D call uncertain. The CDR3 contains 13 residues. Germline V gene data show CDR1 as KGHDR and CDR2 as SFDVKD. V shed 7 bases and J shed 4 bases, with 10 bases lying between them. CDR3 bases: TGTGCCACCAGCGTAGGGAGAAATCAGCCCCAGCATTTT. Residues: CATSVGRNQPQHF.

The chain joins TRBV29-1 to TRBJ2-3; 13 bases fit TRBD2. Germline V lookup: CDR1 SQVTM, CDR2 ANQGSEA. Trimming cost V 6 bases and J 1 base; bases outside gene matches: 4. This CDR3 comprises 15 residues. The CDR3 DNA is TGCAGCGTACGAGGACTAGCGGGGGGCACAGATACGCAGTATTTT. It specifies CSVRGLAGGTDTQYF.

The rearrangement links TRBV30 to TRBJ2-5; D possibly corresponds to TRBD2 (7 bases). This CDR3 is 15 amino acids long. Per germline, CDR1 GTSNPN and CDR2 SVGIG (reference sequence). The V end was cut by 2 bases, the J end by 4 bases, with 17 bases between. This CDR3 is CAWSPVRGAGETQYF. The CDR3 DNA sequence: TGTGCCTGGAGTCCCGTCCGGGGGGCGGGAGAGACCCAGTACTTC.

V gene TRBV28 combines with J gene TRBJ2-2, with 8 bases aligning to TRBD2. Trimming at V came to 7 bases and at J to 10 bases, leaving 8 bases not matched to a gene. Germline values: CDR1 MDHEN, CDR2 SYDVKM. CDR3 size: 13 residues. The CDR3 loop is CASIASGLPELFF. Here the CDR3 DNA reads TGTGCCAGCATCGCTAGCGGGTTACCGGAGCTGTTTTTT.

The chain combines TRBV11-2 with TRBJ2-2; 14 bases fit TRBD2. The CDR3 spans 19 residues. V was pared by 4 bases and J by 9 bases, with 16 bases of the junction left unmatched. Germline V gives CDR1 SGHAT, CDR2 FQNNGV. The CDR3 DNA sequence: TGTGCCAGCAGCTCCTCCCCTCCGGGACTAGCGGGAGAGGGGAGGGAGCTGTTTTTT. It translates to CASSSSPPGLAGEGRELFF.

This clone was detected a few times. Other DNA sequences from this sample encode an identical CDR3 as well. The chain combines TRBV27 with TRBJ2-7, with 13 bases that match TRBD2. Germline CDR1 MNHEY, CDR2 SMNVEV (reference sequence). The V gene end was trimmed by 5 bases and the J gene end by 4 bases; junction bases not matched to a gene: 5. The CDR3 loop spans 15 amino acids. The CDR3 nucleotides are TGTGCCAGCAGTCCAAGACTAGCGGGAGGATACGAGCAGTACTTC. This codes for CASSPRLAGGYEQYF.

J is TRBJ2-4 and V is TRBV5-5; 7 bases are a match to TRBD1. The germline V gene encodes CDR1 SGHKS and CDR2 YYEKEE (reference sequence). The V segment lost 0 bases and the J segment 5 bases; nucleotides outside the gene matches: 11. This CDR3 is 17 amino acids long. CDR3: CASSLVLGGRPQNIQYF. The DNA for the CDR3 is TGTGCCAGCAGCTTGGTGTTAGGGGGCCGACCCCAAAACATTCAGTACTTC. The whole variable domain, remainder taken from reference TRBV5-5 and TRBJ2-4, is DAGVTQSPTHLIKTRGQQVTLRCSPISGHKSVSWYQQVLGQGPQFIFQYYEKEERGRGNFPDRFSARQFPNYSSELNVNALLLGDSALYLCASSLVLGGRPQNIQYFGAGTRLSVL.

This clone was seen a handful of times. The sample carries other DNA sequences with the same CDR3. The chain recombines TRBV5-1 with TRBJ2-7, with D possibly matching TRBD1 (6 bases). The length of the CDR3 is 11 residues. Germline assignment: CDR1 SGHRS and CDR2 YFSETQ. V lost 4 bases and J 7 bases, leaving 9 bases between the germline ends. Here the CDR3 reads CASSAGVEQYF. CDR3 DNA sequence: TGCGCCAGCAGCGCAGGGGTAGAGCAGTACTTC.

V usage is TRBV5-1 and J usage is TRBJ2-2; TRBD2 is a possible D gene (6 bases). Germline CDR1 reads SGHRS; CDR2 reads YFSETQ. The CDR3 spans 16 residues. The V and J ends lost 0 bases and 5 bases respectively, with 14 bases between them. DNA of the CDR3: TGCGCCAGCAGCTTGGAGGCCGGGAGTGGTACCGGGGAGCTGTTTTTT. It yields the protein CASSLEAGSGTGELFF.

The chain uses TRBV5-1 and TRBJ1-1; D gene uncertain. Deletions cut 3 bases from V and 11 bases from J, with 23 bases between. Germline V gene sequence: CDR1 SGHRS, CDR2 YFSETQ. The CDR3 is 15 residues long. In nucleotides, the CDR3 is TGCGCCAGCAGCTCCGTTGGGCGGGCCGAAAGCCTGGCTTTCTTT. Its translation: CASSSVGRAESLAFF.

The chain links TRBV4-1 to TRBJ2-3; 10 bases align to TRBD2. CDR3 length equals 17 residues. Germline-derived CDR1 and CDR2 are MGHRA and YSYEKL. After removal of 0 bases from V and 2 bases from J, the junction contained 5 bases not matched to a gene. CDR3 sequence reads: CASSQEASGGHTDTQYF. The CDR3 DNA reads TGCGCCAGCAGCCAAGAGGCTAGCGGGGGACACACAGATACGCAGTATTTT.

The rearrangement links TRBV9 to TRBJ2-1, with TRBD1 identical over 7 bases. This CDR3 has 15 residues. V dropped 3 bases and J dropped 4; count of bases not matched to a gene: 7. Germline V gene lookup returns CDR1 SGDLS and CDR2 YYNGEE. CDR3 in DNA: TGTGCCAGCAGCGCCGGGACAGCAGAGTACAATGAGCAGTTCTTC. Protein product: CASSAGTAEYNEQFF.

J is TRBJ1-5 and V is TRBV2; D is unclear. Germline V lookup: CDR1 SNHLY, CDR2 FYNNEI. V was clipped by 4 bases and J by 9 bases, with 13 bases between them. This CDR3 spans 13 amino acids. The chain's CDR3 is CASSGQNISPQHF. The CDR3 DNA follows: TGTGCCAGCAGTGGGCAGAATATATCGCCCCAGCATTTT. Looking up the rest from reference TRBV2 and TRBJ1-5 gives the full variable domain: EPEVTQTPSHQVTQMGQEVILRCVPISNHLYFYWYRQILGQKVEFLVSFYNNEISEKSEIFDDQFSVERPDGSNFTLKIRSTKLEDSAMYFCASSGQNISPQHFGDGTRLSIL.

This clone was observed once. The CDR3 region is CASSSSGPRPQHF. In DNA form, the CDR3 reads TGTGCCAGCAGCTCGTCAGGTCCCCGGCCCCAGCATTTT. This sequence joins TRBV5-8 and TRBJ1-5; unclear D gene. The CDR3 sequence is 13 residues long. Germline CDR1 reads SGHTS; CDR2 reads YDEGEE. V was cut by 3 bases and J by 9 bases, with 13 bases left in between.

This clone was detected a few times. The chain is built from TRBV28 and TRBJ1-4, with D possibly matching TRBD1 (6 bases). V lost 7 bases, J lost 6 bases, and 18 bases lay in between. This CDR3 region has 15 residues. Germline CDR1 is MDHEN and CDR2 is SYDVKM. The CDR3 is CASIPGGRWDEKLFF. Here the CDR3 DNA reads TGTGCCAGCATTCCGGGGGGGCGATGGGATGAAAAACTGTTTTTT.

The CDR3 reads CASSQVGTGTYEQYF. The CDR3 DNA is TGCGCCAGCAGCCAAGTAGGGACAGGGACCTACGAGCAGTACTTC. The chain is built from TRBV5-1 and TRBJ2-7; TRBD1 aligns across 9 bases. J gave up 2 bases and V 4 bases, and 7 bases lay outside the gene matches. This CDR3 has 15 residues. The germline V gene has CDR1 SGHRS and CDR2 YFSETQ.

The J gene is TRBJ2-1, the V gene TRBV13; TRBD2 agrees at 11 bases. Losses at the gene ends were 1 base for V and 5 bases for J; bases not matched to a gene: 1. Germline values: CDR1 PRHDT, CDR2 FYEKMQ (reference sequence). The CDR3 contains 15 residues. In DNA form, the CDR3 reads TGTGCCAGCAGCTTAGTACTAGCGGGAGACAATGAGCAGTTCTTC. Amino acid sequence: CASSLVLAGDNEQFF.

V gene TRBV9 combines with J gene TRBJ2-5; weak D call: TRBD1 (6 bases). The CDR3 is 13 residues long. V was shortened by 3 bases and J by 6 bases, with 12 bases between the two germline ends. The germline V gene encodes CDR1 SGDLS and CDR2 YYNGEE. The CDR3 region is CASSETTGKTQYF. CDR3 sequence (DNA): TGTGCCAGCAGCGAAACGACAGGAAAGACCCAGTACTTC.